Given below is one TCR beta chain in context. Its matching antigen is unknown. CDR1 and CDR2 from the germline V gene are KGHDR and SFDVKD. This CDR3 has 14 amino acids. Trimming shortened V by 9 bases and J by 0 bases, and 11 bases separated the two germline ends. The sample is drawn from a study of identical twins. Overall study findings and caveats: Cord blood beta clonotypes that were abundant carried fewer insertions, and memory repertoires showed no such trend.

TCRdb passed the 5' RACE reads through MiXCR, listing each CDR3 protein once. Seen here are fewer than 800,000 distinct CDR3 sequences, around 7.4% observed once, and the top ten hold roughly 1.6%. The sample also formed part of further work on yellow fever vaccine responses in identical twins.

This chain joins TRBV24-1 and TRBJ2-1; D perhaps matches TRBD2 (5 bases). The sequence was obtained from a woman aged 18 to 35 in good health. The sequenced sample consisted of PBMCs. This CDR3 is CATAGGDSYNEQFF. The CDR3 DNA reads TGTGCCACCGCCGGAGGAGACTCCTACAATGAGCAGTTCTTC.